This T cell receptor (beta chain) is from a study of shared clonotypes between healthy human individuals. Naive CD8 cells lacked CD45RO and underwent positive selection for CCR7, leaving out terminally differentiated effector memory CD45RA+ cells. Once extracted for a subset, genomic DNA was divided evenly among several immunoSEQ plates. Libraries were prepared by immunoSEQ multiplex PCR; TCRdb keeps only in-frame clonotypes and omits some of them. The table lists around 560,000 clones, approximately 96% of them singletons. Germline CDR1 reads SNHLY; CDR2 reads FYNNEI. The CDR3 runs 13 residues. The V gene lost 2 bases and the J gene lost 4 bases, with 6 bases spanning the gap.

This receptor was taken from a woman in her 30s in good health. V gene TRBV2 combines with J gene TRBJ2-1; D unclear. Sequencing was carried out using naive CD8+ T cells sorted from blood. This chain's CDR3 is CASSESVYNEQFF. CDR3 sequence (DNA): TGTGCCAGCAGTGAATCGGTGTACAATGAGCAGTTCTTC.